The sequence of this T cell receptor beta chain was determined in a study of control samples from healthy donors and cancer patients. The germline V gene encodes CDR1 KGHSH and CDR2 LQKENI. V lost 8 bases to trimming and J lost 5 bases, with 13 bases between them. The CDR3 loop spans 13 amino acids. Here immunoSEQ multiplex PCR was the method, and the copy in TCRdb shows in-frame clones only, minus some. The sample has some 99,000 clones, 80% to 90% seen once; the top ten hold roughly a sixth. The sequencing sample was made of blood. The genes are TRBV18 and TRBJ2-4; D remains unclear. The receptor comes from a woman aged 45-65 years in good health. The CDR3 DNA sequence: TGTGCCAGCCTCAGGTTCGAGGAAAACATTCAGTACTTC. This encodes CASLRFEENIQYF.